Reported below is one T cell receptor (beta chain). What it binds is not known. These data are taken from a study of cytomegalovirus exposure and HLA in healthy donors. For the study at large: HLA-typed donors were the source of approximately 80 million unique TCRs held in an early data release.

V dropped 3 bases and J dropped 6; count of bases not matched to a gene: 7. Germline loops: CDR1 SGHNT, CDR2 YYREEE (reference sequence). The CDR3 runs to 15 residues. Overall study results and limits: V- and J-gene trimming in TCR beta was tied to a missense DCLRE1C variant by an analysis performed later. The authors later found HLA-associated TCR beta chains more clonally expanded than equally common others. Later work associated fewer than 20,000 TCR beta sequences with HLA alleles at 0.05 false discovery rate.

A multiplex PCR was run with 60 Vbeta primers and 13 Jbeta primers. Method: immunoSEQ multiplex PCR; TCRdb's copy keeps in-frame clones and lacks some. Here the sample spans some 110,000 clones, roughly 74% being singletons. The rearrangement uses TRBV5-4 and TRBJ2-4; 9 bases agree with TRBD1. The sequenced sample was PBMCs. The TCR sequence derives from a woman aged 45 to 65 in good health and CMV-seropositive. The CDR3 here is CASSSRQGDINIQYF. CDR3 DNA: TGTGCCAGCAGCTCCCGACAGGGGGATATAAACATTCAGTACTTC.